A selection of T cell receptor beta chains follows, all from one sample in a study of OX40 agonist ivuxolimab in advanced cancers. Clones were sequenced by immunoSEQ multiplex PCR, and TCRdb holds only the in-frame ones, with some missing. The data hold approximately 80,000 clones, with more than 80% observed a single time. The sequences come from CD4+ or CD8+ T cells sorted from blood, collected in a trial of the OX40 agonist ivuxolimab. The receptors shown here come from an adult with an advanced solid tumor such as melanoma, head and neck, liver or kidney cancer. The CDR3 runs from the conserved cysteine through the conserved F or W. Fields, in order: V gene, CDR3 length, D gene, J gene, clone size, CDR3 protein, CDR3 DNA. A D gene is named only where the DNA matches it firmly. Expanded clones are given a class, and other clones once, few, many or no size at all.

TRBV6-5,13,.,TRBJ2-1,.,CASVGGSYNEQFF,TGTGCCAGCGTCGGGGGATCCTACAATGAGCAGTTCTTC
TRBV30,13,.,TRBJ2-1,.,CAWESLPYNEQFF,TGTGCCTGGGAGAGTCTACCCTACAATGAGCAGTTCTTC
TRBV10-3,15,.,TRBJ2-5,once,CAISERGYQQETQYF,TGTGCCATCAGTGAGCGGGGCTACCAACAAGAGACCCAGTACTTC
TRBV6-5,15,TRBD1,TRBJ2-3,.,CASSPLGTGTDTQYF,TGTGCCAGCAGTCCTCTCGGGACAGGCACAGATACGCAGTATTTT
TRBV6-5,15,.,TRBJ1-5,.,CASSLTRFFNQPQHF,TGTGCCAGCAGCCTAACCCGGTTTTTCAATCAGCCCCAGCATTTT
TRBV6-5,14,.,TRBJ2-5,.,CASNPQGPQETQYF,TGTGCCAGCAATCCCCAGGGCCCCCAAGAGACCCAGTACTTC
TRBV6-1,14,.,TRBJ1-2,.,CASRNPGLSHGYTF,TGTGCCAGCAGGAATCCGGGCCTTTCACATGGCTACACCTTC
TRBV28,13,.,TRBJ1-2,.,CASSLSPPGGYTF,TGTGCCAGCAGTTTGTCCCCTCCCGGAGGCTACACCTTC
TRBV29-1,16,.,TRBJ2-3,.,CSVEGRGNIFTDTQYF,TGCAGCGTTGAAGGCAGGGGCAACATATTCACAGATACGCAGTATTTT
TRBV27,15,TRBD2,TRBJ2-1,.,CASMDGRAGYNEQFF,TGTGCCAGCATGGACGGGAGGGCCGGCTACAATGAGCAGTTCTTC
TRBV4-3,12,.,TRBJ2-7,.,CASSLGQAEQYF,TGCGCCAGCAGCCTCGGTCAGGCCGAGCAGTACTTC
TRBV30,13,.,TRBJ1-5,.,CAWTLGGDQPQHF,TGTGCCTGGACTCTAGGGGGGGACCAGCCCCAGCATTTT
TRBV11-3,13,.,TRBJ1-1,.,CASSLGGLTEAFF,TGTGCCAGCAGCTTAGGAGGGCTCACTGAAGCTTTCTTT
TRBV6-6,15,.,TRBJ2-1,.,CASSSPAGTYNEQFF,TGTGCCAGCAGCTCACCCGCGGGAACCTACAATGAGCAGTTCTTC
TRBV23-1,16,TRBD1,TRBJ1-2,.,CASSQNAEIQGSGYTF,TGCGCCAGCAGTCAGAACGCCGAAATACAGGGGAGCGGCTACACCTTC
TRBV2,16,TRBD2,TRBJ2-1,.,CASRSRVLAGFHEQFF,TGTGCCAGCAGAAGTCGCGTCCTAGCGGGTTTCCATGAGCAGTTCTTC
TRBV6-5,15,.,TRBJ2-5,.,CASSYKGLFQETQYF,TGTGCCAGCAGTTACAAGGGGCTATTTCAAGAGACCCAGTACTTC
TRBV6-1,17,.,TRBJ1-5,few,CASSESMSPYSNQPQHF,TGTGCCAGCAGTGAAAGCATGAGTCCGTATAGCAATCAGCCCCAGCATTTT
TRBV30,11,.,TRBJ1-2,few,CAWQRLDGYTF,TGTGCCTGGCAAAGGTTAGATGGCTACACCTTC
TRBV2,12,.,TRBJ2-3,once,CASSAPPDTQYF,TGTGCCAGCAGTGCACCTCCAGATACGCAGTATTTT
TRBV10-2,15,TRBD2,TRBJ2-1,.,CASSEWTSGYNEQFF,TGCGCCAGCAGTGAGTGGACTAGCGGTTACAATGAGCAGTTCTTC
TRBV6-1,10,.,TRBJ1-5,.,CASSDQPQHF,TGTGCCAGCAGTGACCAGCCCCAGCATTTT
TRBV29-1,14,TRBD1,TRBJ1-1,few,CSVERDSSNTEAFF,TGCAGCGTTGAACGGGACAGTTCGAACACTGAAGCTTTCTTT
TRBV18,13,.,TRBJ1-1,.,CASSGSMNTEAFF,TGTGCCAGCTCAGGGTCCATGAACACTGAAGCTTTCTTT
TRBV28,13,.,TRBJ2-5,.,CASSSGNQETQYF,TGTGCCAGCAGTTCCGGAAACCAAGAGACCCAGTACTTC
TRBV30,11,.,TRBJ2-1,.,CAWSLAVEQFF,TGTGCCTGGAGTTTAGCGGTTGAGCAGTTCTTC
TRBV7-9,12,TRBD1,TRBJ1-1,.,CASSPGTAEAFF,TGTGCCAGCAGCCCCGGGACAGCAGAAGCTTTCTTT
TRBV9,10,.,TRBJ2-1,.,CASSGHEQFF,TGTGCCAGCAGCGGGCATGAGCAGTTCTTC